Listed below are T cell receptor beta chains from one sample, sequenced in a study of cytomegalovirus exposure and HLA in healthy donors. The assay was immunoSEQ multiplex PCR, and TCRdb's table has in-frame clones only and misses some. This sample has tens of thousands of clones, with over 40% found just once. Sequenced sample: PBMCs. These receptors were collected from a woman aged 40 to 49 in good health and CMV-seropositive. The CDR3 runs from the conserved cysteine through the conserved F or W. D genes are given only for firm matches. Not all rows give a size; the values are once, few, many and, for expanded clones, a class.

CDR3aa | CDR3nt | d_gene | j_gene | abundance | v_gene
CASSPGTGFYEQYF | TGTGCCAGCAGCCCCGGGACAGGGTTCTACGAGCAGTACTTC | TRBD1 | TRBJ2-7 | few | TRBV5-6
CASSPSVLSYNEQFF | TGTGCCAGCAGCCCTAGCGTCCTCTCCTACAATGAGCAGTTCTTC | . | TRBJ2-1 | . | TRBV5-4
CASSLRTGAEAFF | TGTGCCAGCAGCCTCCGGACAGGGGCTGAAGCTTTCTTT | . | TRBJ1-1 | . | TRBV21-1
CAWSVVGRETQYF | TGTGCCTGGAGTGTAGTTGGGAGGGAGACCCAGTACTTC | . | TRBJ2-5 | few | TRBV30
CASSLDRVREQYF | TGTGCCAGCAGCTTGGACAGGGTCCGCGAGCAGTACTTC | . | TRBJ2-7 | few | TRBV5-4
CASSSHPGDTQYF | TGTGCCAGCAGTTCACACCCGGGGGATACGCAGTATTTT | . | TRBJ2-3 | . | TRBV6-6
CASSLYAAEAFF | TGTGCCAGCAGCCTATATGCCGCTGAAGCTTTCTTT | . | TRBJ1-1 | . | TRBV28
CASSSGQYTGELFF | TGTGCCAGCAGCTCGGGACAATACACCGGGGAGCTGTTTTTT | . | TRBJ2-2 | few | TRBV11-3
CASSSPSAYEQYF | TGTGCCAGCAGCTCCCCGTCGGCCTACGAGCAGTACTTC | . | TRBJ2-7 | medium-sized | TRBV7-9
CASTITGNTEAFF | TGTGCCAGCACCATCACAGGGAACACTGAAGCTTTCTTT | . | TRBJ1-1 | . | TRBV6-5
CAIRETGEAFF | TGTGCCATCAGAGAAACAGGAGAGGCTTTCTTT | . | TRBJ1-1 | few | TRBV10-3
CSVEPDRAYTF | TGCAGCGTTGAACCTGACAGGGCCTACACCTTC | TRBD1 | TRBJ1-2 | . | TRBV29-1
CASSRTSGEETQYF | TGTGCCAGCAGCCGTACTAGCGGGGAAGAGACCCAGTACTTC | TRBD2 | TRBJ2-5 | . | TRBV4-2
CASSYDENSPLHF | TGTGCCAGCAGCTACGATGAGAATTCACCCCTCCACTTT | . | TRBJ1-6 | . | TRBV7-3
CASRVQGGSYNSPLHF | TGTGCCAGCAGGGTCCAGGGTGGGTCCTATAATTCACCCCTCCACTTT | . | TRBJ1-6 | few | TRBV2
CASSRSGGADEQYF | TGTGCCAGCAGTCGTAGCGGGGGGGCGGACGAGCAGTACTTC | TRBD2 | TRBJ2-7 | . | TRBV6-5
CASSEGTWTTEAFF | TGTGCCAGCAGTGAGGGTACGTGGACAACTGAAGCTTTCTTT | . | TRBJ1-1 | few | TRBV6-4
CASSPLASGQGYGNTIYF | TGTGCCAGCAGCCCCCTAGCCTCGGGACAGGGGTACGGAAACACCATATATTTT | TRBD1 | TRBJ1-3 | few | TRBV7-8
CASSFPLAGSGEQYF | TGTGCCAGCAGCTTCCCACTAGCGGGGTCGGGGGAGCAGTACTTC | TRBD2 | TRBJ2-7 | . | TRBV7-8
CASSLVLAGADTQYF | TGTGCCAGCAGCTTAGTCCTAGCGGGGGCAGATACGCAGTATTTT | TRBD2 | TRBJ2-3 | few | TRBV7-2
CASSQEGSSGAGEQFF | TGCGCCAGCAGCCAAGAAGGGTCTAGCGGGGCGGGTGAGCAGTTCTTC | TRBD2 | TRBJ2-1 | . | TRBV4-1
CASSPGHSQSPLHF | TGTGCCAGCAGCCCGGGACATTCACAATCACCCCTCCACTTT | . | TRBJ1-6 | . | TRBV7-8
CASSAGQGRGAFF | TGTGCCAGCAGCGCGGGACAGGGGAGGGGAGCTTTCTTT | TRBD1 | TRBJ1-1 | . | TRBV11-3
CASSAGGRGSNQPQHF | TGTGCCAGCAGCGCGGGGGGCAGGGGAAGCAATCAGCCCCAGCATTTT | . | TRBJ1-5 | . | TRBV2
CASSLFGQGAIGNEKLFF | TGTGCCAGCAGCTTATTCGGACAGGGGGCTATTGGTAATGAAAAACTGTTTTTT | TRBD1 | TRBJ1-4 | . | TRBV7-2
CASRGDRNYGYTF | TGTGCCAGCAGGGGGGACAGGAACTATGGCTACACCTTC | TRBD1 | TRBJ1-2 | few | TRBV6-1
CASSPRDRGDTEAFF | TGTGCCAGCAGCCCCCGGGACAGGGGCGACACTGAAGCTTTCTTT | TRBD1 | TRBJ1-1 | . | TRBV7-9
CASSAGTEAFF | TGTGCCAGCAGTGCAGGGACTGAAGCTTTCTTT | . | TRBJ1-1 | few | TRBV6-6
CASRADGTGYSPLHF | TGTGCCAGCAGGGCAGATGGGACAGGGTATTCACCCCTCCACTTT | TRBD1 | TRBJ1-6 | . | TRBV27
CASRSQRGNSPLHF | TGTGCCAGCCGAAGTCAAAGGGGGAATTCACCCCTCCACTTT | . | TRBJ1-6 | . | TRBV28
CASSFKSEAYEQYF | TGCGCCAGCAGCTTTAAGTCGGAAGCGTACGAGCAGTACTTC | . | TRBJ2-7 | once | TRBV5-1
CASSLGDRAGQETQYF | TGTGCCAGCAGCTTAGGGGACAGGGCGGGCCAAGAGACCCAGTACTTC | TRBD1 | TRBJ2-5 | . | TRBV11-2
CASSQNTGSNQETQYF | TGTGCCAGCAGCCAGAACACGGGGTCCAACCAAGAGACCCAGTACTTC | . | TRBJ2-5 | . | TRBV7-3
CASSLAGSGGYNEQFF | TGTGCCAGCAGCTTAGCGGGTAGCGGGGGGTACAATGAGCAGTTCTTC | TRBD2 | TRBJ2-1 | . | TRBV7-2
CASSDGTSGGADTQYF | TGTGCCAGCAGTGACGGGACTAGCGGGGGGGCAGATACGCAGTATTTT | TRBD2 | TRBJ2-3 | many | TRBV6-4
CATGGGLVKETQYF | TGTGCCACCGGGGGAGGACTAGTAAAAGAGACCCAGTACTTC | TRBD2 | TRBJ2-5 | . | TRBV2
CASSSGGGPYEQYF | TGTGCCAGCAGCTCCGGCGGGGGGCCCTACGAGCAGTACTTC | TRBD2 | TRBJ2-7 | few | TRBV7-6
CASSLGGTPQEKLFF | TGTGCCAGCAGCTTAGGGGGCACCCCTCAAGAAAAACTGTTTTTT | TRBD1 | TRBJ1-4 | . | TRBV5-4
CASSLGLTSGEQFF | TGTGCCAGCAGCCTCGGACTAACCTCAGGGGAGCAGTTCTTC | . | TRBJ2-1 | . | TRBV13
CASSQDLGRGFGQPQHF | TGTGCCAGCAGCCAAGATCTTGGACGGGGGTTTGGGCAGCCCCAGCATTTT | . | TRBJ1-5 | few | TRBV4-2
CASSQDAGTGQPQHF | TGTGCCAGCAGCCAAGACGCTGGTACGGGTCAGCCCCAGCATTTT | . | TRBJ1-5 | . | TRBV4-2
CASSPLTGSAGEQYF | TGTGCCAGCTCACCGCTGACAGGGAGTGCAGGCGAGCAGTACTTC | TRBD1 | TRBJ2-7 | . | TRBV18
CASSEVGGGADEQFF | TGTGCCAGCAGTGAAGTAGGCGGGGGGGCAGACGAGCAGTTCTTC | TRBD2 | TRBJ2-1 | medium-sized | TRBV6-4
CASSSGTTSPLHF | TGCGCCAGCAGCTCGGGGACAACTTCACCCCTCCACTTT | . | TRBJ1-6 | . | TRBV5-1
CASSSGHSVYEQYF | TGTGCCAGCAGTTCCGGACACTCCGTGTACGAGCAGTACTTC | . | TRBJ2-7 | . | TRBV6-1
CASSQGGGSGANVLTF | TGTGCCAGCAGCCAGGGAGGAGGCTCTGGGGCCAACGTCCTGACTTTC | . | TRBJ2-6 | . | TRBV4-2
CASRPPGELGYTF | TGTGCCAGCAGACCACCCGGGGAGCTTGGCTACACCTTC | . | TRBJ1-2 | few | TRBV7-6